Listed here are 14 T cell receptor beta chains from one sample, sequenced in a study of Ad26.COV2.S vaccination and SARS-CoV-2 variants. Specified treatment: about 20 received Ad26.COV2.S at low or high dose, single or two shots; 5 received placebo; per-sample allocation not given. Collection of samples fell on day 63 after the first vaccine or placebo injection. The protocol was immunoSEQ multiplex PCR, while the TCRdb copy is restricted to in-frame clones and leaves out a portion. The sample comprises 350,000 to 400,000 clones, 70% to 90% of which are singletons, and around 1.8% rests with the top ten. Sequences were derived from peripheral blood, sampled in a trial of Ad26.COV2.S vaccine versus placebo. These receptors were collected from a person aged 18-65 years who received the Ad26.COV2.S COVID-19 vaccine or a placebo.

The chain recombines TRBV19 with TRBJ2-1; D is possibly TRBD2 (6 bases). The V gene's germline CDR1 is LNHDA and CDR2 SQIVND (reference sequence). Trimming pared 10 bases from V and 7 bases from J, leaving 14 bases between. The CDR3 totals 12 residues. The CDR3 bases are TGTGCCACCTCCCGGGGGAGGAATGAGCAGTTCTTC. Translated: CATSRGRNEQFF.

The chain employs TRBV28 and TRBJ1-6; D call uncertain. CDR3 length: 15 amino acids. Trimming took off 4 bases at V and 0 bases at J, with 7 bases between the two ends. Germline assignment: CDR1 MDHEN and CDR2 SYDVKM. The CDR3 region is CASSSLGSYNSPLHF. The CDR3 region has the DNA TGTGCCAGCAGTTCTCTCGGCTCCTATAATTCACCCCTCCACTTT.

V usage is TRBV5-8 and J usage is TRBJ2-3, with 7 positions matching TRBD1. V lost 4 bases, J lost 2 bases, and 4 bases stayed unmatched. The CDR3 spans 14 residues. Looked up from germline, CDR1 is SGHTS and CDR2 is YDEGEE. This CDR3 is CASSPTGHTDTQYF. As DNA, the CDR3 is TGTGCCAGCAGCCCGACAGGGCACACAGATACGCAGTATTTT.

This rearrangement joins TRBV19 to TRBJ1-4; 8 bases line up with TRBD1. Germline-derived CDR1 and CDR2 are LNHDA and SQIVND (reference sequence). The J segment lost 6 bases and the V segment lost 6 bases, leaving 6 bases of the junction unmatched. This CDR3 has 14 amino acids. The CDR3 sequence: CASSPQGADEKLFF. The CDR3 DNA follows: TGTGCCAGTAGCCCCCAGGGGGCAGATGAAAAACTGTTTTTT. The variable domain in full, completed from reference TRBV19 and TRBJ1-4, reads DGGITQSPKYLFRKEGQNVTLSCEQNLNHDAMYWYRQDPGQGLRLIYYSQIVNDFQKGDIAEGYSVSREKKESFPLTVTSAQKNPTAFYLCASSPQGADEKLFFGSGTQLSVL.

The chain links TRBV11-2 to TRBJ2-3; D remains unclear. Deletions cut 2 bases from V and 3 bases from J, with 6 bases between. Germline-derived CDR1 and CDR2 are SGHAT and FQNNGV. The CDR3 covers 13 residues. CDR3 in amino acids: CASSLRETDTQYF. CDR3 coding DNA: TGTGCCAGCAGCTTAAGAGAGACAGATACGCAGTATTTT.

This chain links TRBV28 with TRBJ2-7; maybe TRBD2 (6 bases). The germline gives CDR1 MDHEN, CDR2 SYDVKM. CDR3 length equals 14 residues. V was clipped by 1 base and J by 4 bases, with 11 bases between them. CDR3 protein: CASSLSGLSYEQYF. The CDR3, as DNA: TGTGCCAGCAGTTTATCGGGACTTTCATACGAGCAGTACTTC.

J is TRBJ2-7 and V is TRBV11-2; 9 bases are shared with TRBD2. CDR1 is SGHAT and CDR2 is FQNNGV in the germline V gene. V lost 3 bases and J lost 7; bases outside the gene matches: 7. The CDR3 is 14 residues long. CDR3 sequence: CASSLYGGRAEQYF. Written as DNA, the CDR3 is TGTGCCAGCAGCTTGTACGGCGGGAGGGCGGAGCAGTACTTC.

This clone has just a few counts. This chain connects TRBV13 to TRBJ2-7; TRBD1 is a possible D gene (6 bases). Deletions cut 0 bases from V and 4 bases from J, with 10 bases between. The germline CDR1 and CDR2 sequences are PRHDT and FYEKMQ (reference sequence). CDR3 length equals 14 residues. CDR3 DNA sequence: TGTGCCAGCAGCTTAGGACAGGGAGCGTACGAGCAGTACTTC. It translates to CASSLGQGAYEQYF.

V usage is TRBV27 and J usage is TRBJ2-3; D gene uncertain. The ends were cut back, 6 bases at V and 2 bases at J, with 15 bases in the middle. This CDR3 has 15 amino acids. Germline-derived CDR1 and CDR2 are MNHEY and SMNVEV (reference sequence). CDR3 bases: TGTGCCAGCAGCCCGGACGGTCCTTACACAGATACGCAGTATTTT. Amino acids: CASSPDGPYTDTQYF.

This clone has just one count. This rearrangement joins TRBV2 to TRBJ1-5, with 7 bases fitting TRBD1. Germline V gene data show CDR1 as SNHLY and CDR2 as FYNNEI. The CDR3 covers 15 residues. Unmatched junction bases numbered 8, after V lost 5 bases and J lost 4 bases. The CDR3 loop reads CASSRDREGNQPQHF. Written as DNA, the CDR3 is TGTGCCAGCAGTAGAGACAGGGAGGGGAATCAGCCCCAGCATTTT.

This rearrangement joins TRBV24-1 to TRBJ2-1; D is undetermined. The CDR3 runs 15 residues. Trimming took 6 bases from V and 4 from J, leaving 15 bases between them. Looked up from germline, CDR1 is KGHDR and CDR2 is SFDVKD. CDR3 loop: CATSQKNLRYNEQFF. In nucleotides, the CDR3 is TGTGCCACCAGTCAAAAAAATTTGCGTTACAATGAGCAGTTCTTC.

The genes are TRBV4-2 and TRBJ2-5; perhaps TRBD1 as D (5 bases). Germline-derived CDR1 and CDR2 are LGHNA and YNFKEQ. V was clipped by 0 bases and J by 2 bases, with 10 bases between them. This CDR3 is 15 amino acids long. The CDR3 reads CASSQDQGIQETQYF. In DNA form, the CDR3 reads TGTGCCAGCAGCCAAGATCAGGGAATACAAGAGACCCAGTACTTC.

The chain carries TRBV10-3 and TRBJ2-1; D possibly matches TRBD1 or TRBD2 (5 bases each). CDR1 and CDR2 (germline): ENHRY, SYGVKD. Between the trimmed V and J ends, which lost 6 bases and 0 bases, there was a span of 21 bases. CDR3 length: 18 amino acids. The CDR3 here is CAIRGDGLNSDSYNEQFF. In DNA form, the CDR3 reads TGTGCCATCAGGGGGGACGGCTTGAATTCCGACTCCTACAATGAGCAGTTCTTC.

The chain employs TRBV27 and TRBJ1-1, with a weak D call TRBD1 (5 bases). The CDR3 loop spans 12 amino acids. Germline loops: CDR1 MNHEY, CDR2 SMNVEV (reference sequence). Trimming pared 5 bases from V and 7 bases from J, leaving 11 bases between. This CDR3 is CASSRGAGEAFF. CDR3 in DNA: TGTGCCAGCAGTCGAGGGGCGGGTGAAGCTTTCTTT.